These T cell receptor beta chains were read from a single sample in a study of blood T cell repertoires in COVID-19. Libraries were prepared by immunoSEQ multiplex PCR; TCRdb keeps only in-frame clonotypes and omits some of them. There are approximately 210,000 clones in the sample; 86% occur only once, and 2.2% lies in the top ten. The sample was peripheral blood. These TCRs come from a man aged 25 to 40 who had recovered from COVID-19. Both conserved end residues are part of each CDR3. Each record gives: V gene, CDR3 protein.

>TRBV7-2
CASSLGRGMGGNTIYF
>TRBV15
CATSRDGALSSYNEQFF
>TRBV7-8
CASSLAGTLSYEQYF
>TRBV18
CASSVEPLYGYTF
>TRBV5-1
CASSPGLAGESTGELFF
>TRBV5-6
CASSLSWGGTEAFF
>TRBV3-1/TRBV3-2
CASSRSGKQYF
>TRBV11-2
CASSLRVTGFEDEQFF
>TRBV7-8
CASSLEMGQVHRGTQYF
>TRBV10-2
CASSETSGGAGELFF
>TRBV7-8
CASSLAAGGLVSYEQYF
>TRBV6-6
CASSSRGGFYNEQFF
>TRBV5-5
CASSTRGQEAFF
>TRBV5-1
CASSPGVRVRNEQFF
>TRBV7-6
CASSGAGIRTDTQYF
>TRBV7-8
CASSLARSWRDYTF
>TRBV6-5
CASTRGGLNTGELFF
>TRBV7-2
CASSSPPDRGGSPLHF
>TRBV12-3/TRBV12-4
CASTLDSEAFF
>TRBV10-2
CASSEDNQPQHF
>TRBV5-1
CASRPGLSNTGELFF
>TRBV7-9
CASSAAGLAGGQTQYF
>TRBV20-1
CSASLQGFTDTQYF
>TRBV10-3
CAISESALAGSWTDTQYF
>TRBV4-1
CASSQDPGEETQYF
>TRBV19
CASSIGGHEDQPQHF
>TRBV18
CASSLRNTEAFF
>TRBV7-8
CASSLGQGSPTNEKLFF
>TRBV6-6
CASRYTGTNEKLFF
>TRBV7-6
CASSPDSFHGSEAFF
>TRBV30
CAWSPGQGAEVDNSPLHF
>TRBV5-6
CASSFFTGTEAFF
>TRBV5-1
CASSLSFAGSGNEQFF
>TRBV6-4
CASSDSGQGGGDTQYF
>TRBV6-1
CASSERLPDEQYF
>TRBV18
CASSPSNEQFF
>TRBV7-8
CASSPRGNSYEQYF
>TRBV10-2
CASSQTGNEQFF
>TRBV9
CASSVELDGRTQYF
>TRBV7-8
CASSPRTVRNTIYF
>TRBV7-9
CASSPPESGGVGETQYF
>TRBV7-2
CASTTGFYNEQFF
>TRBV3-1/TRBV3-2
CASSQEPGQGARNQPQHF
>TRBV19
CASSINSQETQYF
>TRBV12-5
CASGRGTAFSGNTIYF
>TRBV24-1
CATSDLAAGGQRTDTQYF
>TRBV11-2
CASSLGRGLGTEAFF
>TRBV5-5
CASSPREEYGYTF